This T cell receptor beta chain was sequenced during a study of cytomegalovirus exposure and HLA in healthy donors. Study-level findings and limits: By HLA locus, TCR association rates varied in a later analysis, with DRB1 showing the most and HLA-C the fewest. A link between a missense DCLRE1C variant and TCR beta V- and J-gene trimming emerged from a later analysis. It was only CMV serostatus that was available as immune exposure information.

Note on this clone: Antigen specificity is unknown.

The PCR was carried out with 60 Vbeta primers and 13 Jbeta primers. Methods used by the authors: Roughly 81 million unique TCR beta chains, roughly 12 million shared, were counted in a later analysis. The assay was immunoSEQ multiplex PCR, and TCRdb's table has in-frame clones only and misses some. V and J calls and clone size come straight from that table; D and trimming were deduced from the DNA. The profile shows 270,000 or so clones, 86% of them singletons. Germline V gene sequence: CDR1 SGHRS, CDR2 YFSETQ. Deletions cut 3 bases from V and 3 bases from J, with 15 bases between. The CDR3 spans 15 residues.

The material sequenced was PBMCs. This sequence originates from a man in his forties in good health and CMV-seropositive. This chain joins TRBV5-1 and TRBJ2-5, with D perhaps TRBD1 (6 bases). The CDR3 sequence is CASSSLPRTEETQYF. CDR3 coding DNA: TGCGCCAGCAGCTCCCTGCCCCGGACAGAAGAGACCCAGTACTTC.